These T cell receptor beta chains were read from a single sample in a study of T cells in Graves' hyperthyroidism and ophthalmopathy. Using its own MiXCR run on the multiplex PCR reads, TCRdb lists one record per CDR3 protein. The top ten clones hold about 8.3% of a sample with roughly 570,000 distinct CDR3 sequences, around 46% of them seen once. Material: peripheral blood or thyroid tissue (not recorded which). The receptors come from a woman aged 18-29 years with Graves' hyperthyroidism. Both conserved end residues are part of each CDR3. A D gene is named only where the DNA matches it firmly. Clone size appears in some rows only: once, few, many, or a class for an expanded clone.

d_gene	len	abundance	v_gene	j_gene	CDR3nt	CDR3aa
NA	11	NA	TRBV7-3	TRBJ1-2	TGCGCCAGCAGCCCCACTAGCGGCTACACCTTC	CASSPTSGYTF
NA	12	NA	TRBV24-1	TRBJ2-1	TGTGCCACCAGTGTTGGGGGCGGTGAGCAGTTCTTC	CATSVGGGEQFF
NA	15	many	TRBV10-2	TRBJ1-5	TGCGCCAGCAAAGCGGGGGCGGAGGGCAATCAGCCCCAGCATTTT	CASKAGAEGNQPQHF
TRBD2	16	many	TRBV24-1	TRBJ2-1	TGTGCCACCAGTGATCCCGGGACTAGTAATACGCATGAGCAGTTCTTC	CATSDPGTSNTHEQFF
TRBD2	15	many	TRBV19	TRBJ2-7	TGTGCCAGTAGTATACTAGCGGGAAGCTCCTACGAGCAGTACTTC	CASSILAGSSYEQYF
NA	14	many	TRBV7-6	TRBJ2-7	TGTGCCAGCAGCTTAGGGACACACTCCTACGAGCAGTACTTC	CASSLGTHSYEQYF
NA	14	many	TRBV12-3/TRBV12-4	TRBJ2-5	TGTGCCAGCAGTCCCGACAGTCTAGGGGAGACCCAGTACTTC	CASSPDSLGETQYF
TRBD1	18	NA	TRBV24-1	TRBJ2-2	TGCGCCACCAGTGATCTCGGCGGGACAGGGACATCTGGGGGGGGGCTGTTTTTT	CATSDLGGTGTSGGGLFF
NA	14	once	TRBV19	TRBJ2-5	TGTGCCAGTAACGCGCTGGACAGCCAAGAGACCCAGTACTTC	CASNALDSQETQYF
TRBD1	14	NA	TRBV4-1	TRBJ1-4	TGCGCCAGCAGCCAAGTCAGGGGGAATGGAAAACTGTTTTTT	CASSQVRGNGKLFF
TRBD2	16	NA	TRBV7-6	TRBJ2-4	TGTGCCAGCAGCTCCGGGACTAGCGGGAGTCAAAACATTCAGTACTTC	CASSSGTSGSQNIQYF
NA	15	many	TRBV11-3	TRBJ2-5	TGTGCCAGCAGCTTAGATCGGACGTCCCAAGAGACCCAGTACTTC	CASSLDRTSQETQYF
NA	17	many	TRBV15	TRBJ2-5	TGTGCCACCAGCAGACTACCAGTGGGGTATAGAAAAGAGACCCAGTACTTC	CATSRLPVGYRKETQYF
NA	14	many	TRBV4-2	TRBJ2-7	TGTGCCAGCAGCCAAGATTTAAGGGACCACCCCTTGCACTTC	CASSQDLRDHPLHF
NA	13	NA	TRBV20-1	TRBJ2-2	TGCAGTGCTAGTCGCCCAAACGCCGGGGAGCTGTTTTTT	CSASRPNAGELFF
TRBD1	13	few	TRBV2	TRBJ2-3	TGTGCCAGCAAGGGACAGCTCGGAGATACGCAGTATTTT	CASKGQLGDTQYF
NA	15	many	TRBV11-2	TRBJ1-2	TGTGCCAGTAAGGGTCTGGAGATCCCGGATTATGGCTACACCTTC	CASKGLEIPDYGYTF
TRBD2	15	many	TRBV10-3	TRBJ2-1	TGTGCCATCAGTGATACTAGCGGGATGTACAATGAGCAGTTCTTC	CAISDTSGMYNEQFF
NA	12	many	TRBV9	TRBJ1-6	TGTGCCAGCAGCGGCTTGATTTCACCCCTCCACTTT	CASSGLISPLHF
TRBD1	16	many	TRBV4-1	TRBJ1-2	TGCGCCAGCAGCCAAATCAGGGGGCGGTCTAACTATGGCTACACCTTC	CASSQIRGRSNYGYTF
NA	16	many	TRBV7-2	TRBJ2-7	TGTGCCAGCAGCTTTGATCTAGCTCTTAGCTCCTACGAGCAGTACTTC	CASSFDLALSSYEQYF
TRBD2	15	NA	TRBV6-5	TRBJ2-2	TGTGCCAGCAGAGCGGGAGTGGGGGACACCGGGGAGCTGTTTTTT	CASRAGVGDTGELFF
TRBD2	16	few	TRBV6-5	TRBJ2-2	TGTGCCAGCAGCCTCCGGACTAGCGGGAGGACCGGGGAGCTGTTTTTT	CASSLRTSGRTGELFF
TRBD1	15	many	TRBV12-3/TRBV12-4	TRBJ1-5	TGTGCCAGCAGTATGGGACAGTCAAGCAATCAGCCCCAGCATTTT	CASSMGQSSNQPQHF